These 10 T cell receptor beta chains were sequenced from one sample in a study of blood T cell repertoires in COVID-19. Sequenced by immunoSEQ multiplex PCR; TCRdb stores in-frame clones only, minus some. This table has about 180,000 clones, roughly 88% appearing once. The sample was peripheral blood. Every receptor here comes from a man aged 60-69 years with acute or convalescent COVID-19.

In nucleotides, the CDR3 is TGTGCCAGCAGCTTAAGGGGGCTAGCGGGACTACGCACCGGGGAGCTGTTTTTT. Translation gives CASSLRGLAGLRTGELFF. The chain uses TRBV7-2 and TRBJ2-2; 9 positions match TRBD2. Trimming removed 2 bases from V and 4 bases from J; junction bases left unmatched: 11. CDR1 SGHTA and CDR2 FQGNSA come from the germline V gene. This CDR3 spans 18 amino acids. The full variable domain, rest sourced from reference TRBV7-2 and TRBJ2-2, is GAGVSQSPSNKVTEKGKDVELRCDPISGHTALYWYRQSLGQGLEFLIYFQGNSAPDKSGLPSDRFSAERTGGSVSTLTIQRTQQEDSAVYLCASSLRGLAGLRTGELFFGEGSRLTVL.

The chain uses TRBV7-2 and TRBJ2-1; 7 bases map to TRBD2. The CDR3 totals 17 residues. Looked up from germline, CDR1 is SGHTA and CDR2 is FQGNSA. J gave up 2 bases and V 2 bases, and 9 bases lay outside the gene matches. The CDR3 bases are TGTGCCAGCAGCTTACCGGCGGGGCGGGAGACCTACAATGAGCAGTTCTTC. Translation gives CASSLPAGRETYNEQFF.

This clone was recorded a few times. The chain uses TRBV5-1 and TRBJ2-3, with 15 bases lining up with TRBD2. The V gene's germline CDR1 is SGHRS and CDR2 YFSETQ. The CDR3 is 19 residues long. Germline trimming cut 2 bases from V and 3 bases from J; bases unmatched to any gene: 10. CDR3 protein: CASSLFATGTSGRTDTQYF. CDR3 nucleotides: TGCGCCAGCAGCTTATTCGCTACCGGGACTAGCGGGAGGACAGATACGCAGTATTTT.

The chain has TRBV5-1 and TRBJ1-1; TRBD1 is a possible D gene (5 bases). Germline loops: CDR1 SGHRS, CDR2 YFSETQ. The CDR3 runs 14 residues. The V gene lost 3 bases and the J gene lost 2 bases, with 11 bases spanning the gap. The CDR3 sequence is CASSYPGGNTEAFF. Written as DNA, the CDR3 is TGCGCCAGCAGCTACCCCGGGGGAAACACTGAAGCTTTCTTT. Using reference TRBV5-1 and TRBJ1-1 for the parts outside the CDR3, the full variable domain is KAGVTQTPRYLIKTRGQQVTLSCSPISGHRSVSWYQQTPGQGLQFLFEYFSETQRNKGNFPGRFSGRQFSNSRSEMNVSTLELGDSALYLCASSYPGGNTEAFFGQGTRLTVV.

This clone has more than one count but fewer than ten. The rearrangement joins TRBV19 to TRBJ2-4; possibly TRBD2 for D (6 bases). The CDR3 sequence is 13 residues long. Trimming took off 6 bases at V and 8 bases at J, with 14 bases between the two ends. Looked up from germline, CDR1 is LNHDA and CDR2 is SQIVND (reference sequence). The CDR3: CASSKPREYIQYF. CDR3 sequence (DNA): TGTGCCAGTAGCAAGCCCCGGGAGTACATTCAGTACTTC.

This chain connects TRBV11-2 to TRBJ1-2; perhaps TRBD1 as D (6 bases). The CDR3 is made up of 15 amino acids. Germline V CDR1 and CDR2: SGHAT, FQNNGV. Trimming pared 3 bases from V and 3 bases from J, leaving 14 bases between. CDR3 nucleotides: TGTGCCAGCAGCTTTGGGGGGGCGACCCACTATGGCTACACCTTC. It specifies CASSFGGATHYGYTF.

The V and J genes are TRBV7-2 and TRBJ1-1; D is undetermined. Trimming took off 4 bases at V and 2 bases at J, with 14 bases between the two ends. The CDR3 totals 15 residues. CDR1 and CDR2 (germline): SGHTA, FQGNSA. CDR3 region: CASSSRVSQNTEAFF. The DNA of the CDR3 is TGTGCCAGCAGCTCGAGGGTTTCCCAAAACACTGAAGCTTTCTTT. Using reference TRBV7-2 and TRBJ1-1 for the parts outside the CDR3, the full variable domain is GAGVSQSPSNKVTEKGKDVELRCDPISGHTALYWYRQSLGQGLEFLIYFQGNSAPDKSGLPSDRFSAERTGGSVSTLTIQRTQQEDSAVYLCASSSRVSQNTEAFFGQGTRLTVV.

The rearrangement uses TRBV12-3 or TRBV12-4 and TRBJ2-5, with 8 nucleotides matching TRBD2. CDR3 length: 13 residues. V was pared by 6 bases and J by 6 bases, with 6 bases of the junction left unmatched. The CDR3 DNA sequence: TGTGCCAGCAGGGGGACTAGTTTGCAGACCCAGTACTTC. It codes for CASRGTSLQTQYF.

The chain combines TRBV28 with TRBJ2-1, with D hard to call. This CDR3 region has 11 residues. Trimming took off 5 bases at V and 7 bases at J, with 6 bases between the two ends. Germline V CDR1 and CDR2: MDHEN, SYDVKM. The CDR3 DNA follows: TGTGCCAGCAGTGCCCGGAATGAGCAGTTCTTC. This encodes CASSARNEQFF.

The chain combines TRBV5-1 with TRBJ2-2; 13 bases fit TRBD2. Germline values: CDR1 SGHRS, CDR2 YFSETQ. The length of the CDR3 is 18 residues. J gave up 6 bases and V 0 bases, and 8 bases lay outside the gene matches. The CDR3 protein is CASSLGGLAGAFPGELFF. The CDR3 nucleotides read TGCGCCAGCAGCTTGGGTGGACTAGCGGGAGCTTTCCCCGGGGAGCTGTTTTTT.